The rows below give T cell receptor beta chains drawn from one sample of a study of cytomegalovirus exposure and HLA in healthy donors. The repertoire was sequenced with immunoSEQ multiplex PCR; TCRdb's copy has only in-frame clones and lacks some. The table includes 70,000 to 95,000 clones, approximately 84% detected once. Sequences were obtained from PBMCs. These receptors all come from a woman aged 18-29 years in good health and CMV-seropositive. CDR3s include the opening cysteine and the closing phenylalanine or tryptophan. Each record gives: V gene, J gene, CDR3 length, clone size, D gene, CDR3 protein, CDR3 DNA. The D gene is left open where the match is weak. For some rows the clone size is stated as once, few or many, or as a class when expanded; others skip it.

TRBV9	TRBJ2-5	14	.	.	CASSEGGTRETQYF	TGTGCCAGCAGCGAGGGGGGGACAAGAGAGACCCAGTACTTC
TRBV6-1	TRBJ2-1	14	once	TRBD2	CASRERGSYNEQFF	TGTGCCAGCAGAGAGCGGGGCTCCTACAATGAGCAGTTCTTC
TRBV18	TRBJ2-3	16	.	TRBD2	CASSARLAGNTDTQYF	TGTGCCAGCTCAGCCCGACTAGCGGGAAACACAGATACGCAGTATTTT
TRBV7-7	TRBJ2-3	15	.	TRBD1	CASSPGQGAGDTQYF	TGTGCTAGCAGCCCTGGACAGGGGGCCGGAGATACGCAGTATTTT
TRBV6-6	TRBJ2-7	15	once	TRBD1	CASTTGALSSYEQYF	TGTGCCAGCACCACAGGGGCCCTAAGCTCCTACGAGCAGTACTTC
TRBV13	TRBJ1-4	18	.	TRBD1	CASSHRAGGDPGHEKLFF	TGTGCCAGCAGCCACCGGGCAGGGGGCGATCCGGGTCATGAAAAACTGTTTTTT
TRBV28	TRBJ2-7	12	.	.	CASSVFLYEQYF	TGTGCCAGCAGTGTCTTCCTCTACGAGCAGTACTTC
TRBV1	TRBJ2-1	18	.	.	CTSSHNQTGLAGRGEQFF	TGCACCAGCAGCCACAATCAAACCGGACTAGCGGGGAGGGGTGAGCAGTTCTTC
TRBV5-3	TRBJ2-7	13	.	.	CARSWQGRYEQYF	TGTGCCAGGAGTTGGCAGGGTAGGTACGAGCAGTACTTC
TRBV10-3	TRBJ2-7	18	.	TRBD2	CAISEGRGRAIIGYEQYF	TGTGCCATCAGTGAGGGTAGAGGGAGGGCCATTATAGGCTACGAGCAGTACTTC
TRBV5-6	TRBJ2-1	13	few	TRBD2	CASSPTSGNEQFF	TGTGCCAGCAGCCCGACTAGCGGCAATGAGCAGTTCTTC
TRBV6-1	TRBJ1-4	14	.	.	CASNRGLDNEKLFF	TGTGCCAGTAATCGCGGCTTAGATAATGAAAAACTGTTTTTT
TRBV27	TRBJ2-5	16	.	TRBD2	CASKPGTSGSWGTQYF	TGTGCCAGCAAACCGGGGACTAGCGGGAGTTGGGGGACCCAGTACTTC
TRBV4-1	TRBJ1-6	14	.	TRBD1	CASSPGTGVSPLHF	TGCGCCAGCAGCCCCGGGACAGGGGTTTCACCCCTCCACTTT
TRBV27	TRBJ2-6	15	.	.	CASSYVTPGANVLTF	TGTGCCAGCAGTTATGTGACTCCTGGGGCCAACGTCCTGACTTTC
TRBV27	TRBJ2-1	15	.	TRBD2	CASSGVAGAYNEQFF	TGTGCCAGCAGTGGAGTAGCGGGAGCCTACAATGAGCAGTTCTTC
TRBV2	TRBJ2-2	16	.	TRBD2	CASSVTGTSVTGELFF	TGTGCCAGCAGTGTCACCGGGACTAGCGTCACCGGGGAGCTGTTTTTT